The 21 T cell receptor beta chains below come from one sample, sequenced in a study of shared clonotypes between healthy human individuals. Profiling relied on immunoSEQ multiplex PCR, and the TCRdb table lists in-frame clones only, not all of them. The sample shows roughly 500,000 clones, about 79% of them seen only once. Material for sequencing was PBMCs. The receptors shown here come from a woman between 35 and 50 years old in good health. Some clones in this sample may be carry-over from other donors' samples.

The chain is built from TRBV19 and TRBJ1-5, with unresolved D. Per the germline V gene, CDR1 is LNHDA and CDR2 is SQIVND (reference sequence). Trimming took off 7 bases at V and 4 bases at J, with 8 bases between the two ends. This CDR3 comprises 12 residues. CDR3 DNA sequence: TGTGCCAGTATCGGGGTAAATCAGCCCCAGCATTTT. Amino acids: CASIGVNQPQHF.

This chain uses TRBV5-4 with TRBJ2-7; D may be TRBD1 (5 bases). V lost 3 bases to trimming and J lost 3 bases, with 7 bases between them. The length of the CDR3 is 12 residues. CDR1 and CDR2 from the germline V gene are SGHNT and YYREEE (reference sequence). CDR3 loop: CASSSDIYEQYF. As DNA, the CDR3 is TGTGCCAGCAGCTCGGACATCTACGAGCAGTACTTC. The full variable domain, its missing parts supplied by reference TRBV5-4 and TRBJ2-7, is ETGVTQSPTHLIKTRGQQVTLRCSSQSGHNTVSWYQQALGQGPQFIFQYYREEENGRGNFPPRFSGLQFPNYSSELNVNALELDDSALYLCASSSDIYEQYFGPGTRLTVT.

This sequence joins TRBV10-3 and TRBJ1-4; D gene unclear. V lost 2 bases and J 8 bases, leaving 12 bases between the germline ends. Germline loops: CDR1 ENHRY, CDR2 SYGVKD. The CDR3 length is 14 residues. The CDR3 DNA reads TGTGCCATCAGTGAGGGCCGAGAGAAGGAAAAACTGTTTTTT. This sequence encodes CAISEGREKEKLFF.

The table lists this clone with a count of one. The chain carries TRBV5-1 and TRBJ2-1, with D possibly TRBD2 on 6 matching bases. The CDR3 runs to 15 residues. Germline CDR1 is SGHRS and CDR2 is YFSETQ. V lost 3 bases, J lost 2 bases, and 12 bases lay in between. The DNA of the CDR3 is TGCGCCAGCAGCTCGGAGGGGCTTGCCTACAATGAGCAGTTCTTC. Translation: CASSSEGLAYNEQFF.

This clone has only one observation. CDR3 in DNA: TGTGCCAGCAGTTTACCCCTCCCCCAAAGTTGGGGAAACACCATATATTTT. Its protein product is CASSLPLPQSWGNTIYF. The chain recombines TRBV28 with TRBJ1-3; D not certain. Germline V CDR1 and CDR2: MDHEN, SYDVKM. The CDR3 extends over 17 amino acids. V was pared by 2 bases and J by 4 bases, with 18 bases between.

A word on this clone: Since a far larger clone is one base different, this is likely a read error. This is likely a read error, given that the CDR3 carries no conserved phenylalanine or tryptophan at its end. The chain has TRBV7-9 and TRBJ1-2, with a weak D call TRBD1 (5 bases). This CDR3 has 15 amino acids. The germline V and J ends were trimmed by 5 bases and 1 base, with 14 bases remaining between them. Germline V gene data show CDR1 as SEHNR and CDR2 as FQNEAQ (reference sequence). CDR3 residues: CASSPRQKVNYGYTS. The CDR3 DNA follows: TGTGCCAGCAGCCCTAGACAGAAGGTTAACTATGGCTACACCTCC.

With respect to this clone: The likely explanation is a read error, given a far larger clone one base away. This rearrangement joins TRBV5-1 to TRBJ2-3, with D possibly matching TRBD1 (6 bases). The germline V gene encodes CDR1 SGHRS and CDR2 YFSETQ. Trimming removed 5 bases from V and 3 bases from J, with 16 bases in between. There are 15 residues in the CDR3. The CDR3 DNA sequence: TGCGCCAGCAGTCCAGGTGTTAGGGGGACAGATACGCAGTATTTT. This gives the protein CASSPGVRGTDTQYF.

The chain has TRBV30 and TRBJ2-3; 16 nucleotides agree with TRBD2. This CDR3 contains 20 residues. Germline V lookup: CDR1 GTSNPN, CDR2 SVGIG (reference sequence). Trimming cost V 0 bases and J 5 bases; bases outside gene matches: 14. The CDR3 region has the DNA TGTGCCTGGAGTGTTGGACGCCTGGGACTAGCGGGAGGGCCGGGAGATACGCAGTATTTT. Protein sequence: CAWSVGRLGLAGGPGDTQYF.

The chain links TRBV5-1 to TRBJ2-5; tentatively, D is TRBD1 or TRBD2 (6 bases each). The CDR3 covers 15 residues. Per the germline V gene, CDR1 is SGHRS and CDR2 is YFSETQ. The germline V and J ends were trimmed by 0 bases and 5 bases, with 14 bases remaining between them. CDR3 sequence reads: CASSLAGQGGETQYF. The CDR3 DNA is TGCGCCAGCAGCTTGGCCGGACAAGGGGGGGAGACCCAGTACTTC. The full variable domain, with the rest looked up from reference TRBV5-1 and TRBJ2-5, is KAGVTQTPRYLIKTRGQQVTLSCSPISGHRSVSWYQQTPGQGLQFLFEYFSETQRNKGNFPGRFSGRQFSNSRSEMNVSTLELGDSALYLCASSLAGQGGETQYFGPGTRLLVL.

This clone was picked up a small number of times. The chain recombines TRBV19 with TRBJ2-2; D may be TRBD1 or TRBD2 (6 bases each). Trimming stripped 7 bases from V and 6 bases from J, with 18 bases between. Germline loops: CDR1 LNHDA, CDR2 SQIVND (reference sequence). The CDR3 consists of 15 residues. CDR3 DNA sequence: TGTGCCAGTACCATGAAGGGGGGTCCCCCCGGGGAGCTGTTTTTT. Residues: CASTMKGGPPGELFF.

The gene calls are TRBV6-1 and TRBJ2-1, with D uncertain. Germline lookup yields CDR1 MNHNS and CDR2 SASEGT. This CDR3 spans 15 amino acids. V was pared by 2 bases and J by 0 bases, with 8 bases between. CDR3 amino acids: CASSERRLSYNEQFF. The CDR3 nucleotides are TGTGCCAGCAGTGAAAGACGCCTCTCCTACAATGAGCAGTTCTTC.

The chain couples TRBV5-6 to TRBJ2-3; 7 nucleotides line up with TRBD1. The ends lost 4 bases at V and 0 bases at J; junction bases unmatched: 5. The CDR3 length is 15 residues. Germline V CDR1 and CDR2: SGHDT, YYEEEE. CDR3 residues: CASSPQGSSTDTQYF. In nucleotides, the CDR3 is TGTGCCAGCAGCCCACAGGGGAGCAGCACAGATACGCAGTATTTT.

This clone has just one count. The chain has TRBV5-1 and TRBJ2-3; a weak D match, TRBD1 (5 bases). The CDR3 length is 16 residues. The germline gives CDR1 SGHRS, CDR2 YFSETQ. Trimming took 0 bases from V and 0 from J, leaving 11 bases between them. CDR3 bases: TGCGCCAGCAGCTTGGAGGGGCGGTTAAGCACAGATACGCAGTATTTT. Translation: CASSLEGRLSTDTQYF. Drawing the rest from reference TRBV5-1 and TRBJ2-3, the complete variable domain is KAGVTQTPRYLIKTRGQQVTLSCSPISGHRSVSWYQQTPGQGLQFLFEYFSETQRNKGNFPGRFSGRQFSNSRSEMNVSTLELGDSALYLCASSLEGRLSTDTQYFGPGTRLTVL.

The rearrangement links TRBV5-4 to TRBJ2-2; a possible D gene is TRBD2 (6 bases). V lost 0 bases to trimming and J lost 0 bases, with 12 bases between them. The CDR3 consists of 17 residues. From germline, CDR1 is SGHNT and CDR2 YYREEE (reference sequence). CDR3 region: CASSLGVGGPNTGELFF. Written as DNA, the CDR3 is TGTGCCAGCAGCTTGGGGGTGGGAGGACCGAACACCGGGGAGCTGTTTTTT.

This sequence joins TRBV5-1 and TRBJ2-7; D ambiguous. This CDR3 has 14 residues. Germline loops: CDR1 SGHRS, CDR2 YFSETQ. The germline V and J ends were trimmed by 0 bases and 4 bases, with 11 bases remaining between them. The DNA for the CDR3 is TGCGCCAGCAGCTTGGCCGGCGTCCTTTACGAGCAGTACTTC. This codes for CASSLAGVLYEQYF.

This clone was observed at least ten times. In DNA form, the CDR3 reads TGTGCCAGCACCTCCGGAGGGGGTAACGAGCAGTACTTC. It encodes CASTSGGGNEQYF. The V gene is TRBV11-2, the J gene TRBJ2-7; D is tentatively TRBD1 or TRBD2 (6 bases each). There are 13 residues in the CDR3. V was clipped by 7 bases and J by 5 bases, with 15 bases between them. Germline lookup yields CDR1 SGHAT and CDR2 FQNNGV.

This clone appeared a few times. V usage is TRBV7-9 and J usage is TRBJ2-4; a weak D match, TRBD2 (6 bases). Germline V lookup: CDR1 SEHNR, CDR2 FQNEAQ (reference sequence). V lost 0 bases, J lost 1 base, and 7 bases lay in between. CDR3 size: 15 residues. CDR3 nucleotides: TGTGCCAGCAGCTTAGCGCTAGCGGCCAAAAACATTCAGTACTTC. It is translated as CASSLALAAKNIQYF. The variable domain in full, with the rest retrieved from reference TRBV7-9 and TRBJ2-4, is DTGVSQNPRHKITKRGQNVTFRCDPISEHNRLYWYRQTLGQGPEFLTYFQNEAQLEKSRLLSDRFSAERPKGSFSTLEIQRTEQGDSAMYLCASSLALAAKNIQYFGAGTRLSVL.

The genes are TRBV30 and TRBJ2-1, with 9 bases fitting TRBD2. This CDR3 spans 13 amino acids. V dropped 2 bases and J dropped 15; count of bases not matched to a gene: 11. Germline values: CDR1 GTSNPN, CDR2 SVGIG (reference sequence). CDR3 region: CAWSPGLATGWFF. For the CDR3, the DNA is TGTGCCTGGAGTCCGGGACTAGCAACAGGGTGGTTCTTC.

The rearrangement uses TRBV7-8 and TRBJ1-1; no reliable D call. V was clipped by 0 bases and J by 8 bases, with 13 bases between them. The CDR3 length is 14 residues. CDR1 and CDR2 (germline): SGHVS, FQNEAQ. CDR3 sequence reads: CASSLADRAREAFF. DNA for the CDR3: TGTGCCAGCAGCTTAGCGGATAGGGCCAGGGAAGCTTTCTTT.

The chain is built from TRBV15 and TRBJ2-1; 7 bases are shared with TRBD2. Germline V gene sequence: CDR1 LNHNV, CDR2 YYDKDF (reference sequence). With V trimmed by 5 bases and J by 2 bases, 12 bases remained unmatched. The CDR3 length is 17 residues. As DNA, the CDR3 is TGTGCCACCAGCCCTCGAGGCGGGAGTGGCGCCTACAATGAGCAGTTCTTC. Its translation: CATSPRGGSGAYNEQFF.

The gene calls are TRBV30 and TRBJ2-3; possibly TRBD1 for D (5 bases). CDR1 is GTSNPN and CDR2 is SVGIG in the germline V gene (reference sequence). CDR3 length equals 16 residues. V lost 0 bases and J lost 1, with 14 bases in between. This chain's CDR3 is CAWSVIQGFGTDTQYF. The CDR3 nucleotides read TGTGCCTGGAGTGTAATCCAGGGCTTCGGCACAGATACGCAGTATTTT.